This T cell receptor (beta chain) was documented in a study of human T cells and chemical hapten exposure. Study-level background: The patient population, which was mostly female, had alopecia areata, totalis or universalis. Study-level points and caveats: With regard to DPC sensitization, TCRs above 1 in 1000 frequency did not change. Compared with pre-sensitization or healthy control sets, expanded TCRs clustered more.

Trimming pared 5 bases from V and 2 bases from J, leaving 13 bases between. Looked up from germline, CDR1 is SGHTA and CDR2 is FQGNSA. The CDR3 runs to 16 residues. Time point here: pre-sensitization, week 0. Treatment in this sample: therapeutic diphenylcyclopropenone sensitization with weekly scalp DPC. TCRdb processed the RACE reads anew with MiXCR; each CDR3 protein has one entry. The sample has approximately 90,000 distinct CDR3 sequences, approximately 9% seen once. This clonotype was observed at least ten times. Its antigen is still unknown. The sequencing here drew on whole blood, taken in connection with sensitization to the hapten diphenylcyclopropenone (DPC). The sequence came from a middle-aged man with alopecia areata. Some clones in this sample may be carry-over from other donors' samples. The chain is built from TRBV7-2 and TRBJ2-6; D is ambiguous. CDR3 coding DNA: TGTGCCAGCAGCCCTCTGGTGTCCCCTGGGGCCAACGTCCTGACTTTC. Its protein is CASSPLVSPGANVLTF.